The clone carrying this T cell receptor beta chain was recorded many times. The CDR3 runs 15 residues. CDR1 and CDR2 from the germline V gene are SGHVS and FNYEAQ. J was trimmed by 5 bases and V by 6 bases; bases with no gene match: 12. This entry belongs to a study of T-cell memory formation after mild COVID-19. Using its own MiXCR run on the 5' RACE reads, TCRdb lists one record per CDR3 protein. Among more than 80,000 distinct CDR3 sequences, approximately 13% were seen once, and the ten largest hold around 26%. The sequencing sample was made of PBMCs or a T cell subset sorted from them (not recorded which). The chain is built from TRBV7-6 and TRBJ1-1, with TRBD1 identical over 7 bases. This clonotype originated in an adult woman who had mild COVID-19 (a few samples of this study predate the infection). Cell type and time point are not known. CDR3 loop: CASSLGTETGTEAFF. The CDR3 nucleotides read TGTGCCAGCAGTCTCGGGACAGAAACGGGGACTGAAGCTTTCTTT.